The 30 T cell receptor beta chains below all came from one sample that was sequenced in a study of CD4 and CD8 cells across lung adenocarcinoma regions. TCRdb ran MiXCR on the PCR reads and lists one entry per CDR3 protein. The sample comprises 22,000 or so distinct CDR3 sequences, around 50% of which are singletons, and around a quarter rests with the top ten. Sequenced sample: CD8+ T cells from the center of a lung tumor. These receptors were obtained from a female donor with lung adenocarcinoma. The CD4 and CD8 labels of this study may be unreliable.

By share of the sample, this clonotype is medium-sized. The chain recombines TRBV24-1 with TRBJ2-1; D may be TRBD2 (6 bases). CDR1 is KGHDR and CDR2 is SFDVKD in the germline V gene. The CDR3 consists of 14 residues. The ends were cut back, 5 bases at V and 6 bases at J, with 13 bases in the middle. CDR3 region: CATSARTNSNEQFF. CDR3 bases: TGTGCCACCAGTGCTCGGACTAATTCCAATGAGCAGTTCTTC.

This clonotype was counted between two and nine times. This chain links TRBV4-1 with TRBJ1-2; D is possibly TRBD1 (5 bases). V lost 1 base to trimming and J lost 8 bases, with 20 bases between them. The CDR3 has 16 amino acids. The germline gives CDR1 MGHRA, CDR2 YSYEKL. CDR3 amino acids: CASSQAPSRGIGGYTF. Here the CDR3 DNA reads TGCGCCAGCAGCCAAGCCCCCTCCCGGGGGATAGGGGGCTACACCTTC.

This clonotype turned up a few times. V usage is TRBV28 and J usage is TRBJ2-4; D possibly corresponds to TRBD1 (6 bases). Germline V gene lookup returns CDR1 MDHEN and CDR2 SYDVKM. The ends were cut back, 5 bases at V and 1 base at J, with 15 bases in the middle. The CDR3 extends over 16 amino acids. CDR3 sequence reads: CASSPFRGEAKNIQYF. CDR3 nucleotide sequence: TGTGCCAGCAGTCCCTTCAGGGGCGAGGCCAAAAACATTCAGTACTTC.

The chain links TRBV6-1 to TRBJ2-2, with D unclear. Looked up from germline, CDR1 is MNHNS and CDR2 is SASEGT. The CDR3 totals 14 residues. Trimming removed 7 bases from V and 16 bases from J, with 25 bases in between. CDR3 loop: CASMKSVNTEAQFF. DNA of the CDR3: TGTGCCAGCATGAAGTCGGTGAACACCGAGGCGCAGTTTTTT.

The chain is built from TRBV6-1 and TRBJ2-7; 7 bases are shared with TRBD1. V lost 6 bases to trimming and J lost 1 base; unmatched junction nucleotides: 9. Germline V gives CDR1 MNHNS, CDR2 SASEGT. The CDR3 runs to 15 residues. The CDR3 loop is CASRPGTDVSYEQYF. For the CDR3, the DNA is TGTGCCAGCAGGCCCGGGACAGATGTATCCTACGAGCAGTACTTC.

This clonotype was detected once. The CDR3 region is CASSFFARGSDAQFF. CDR3 DNA: TGTGCCAGCAGTTTCTTCGCGCGGGGCAGCGATGCGCAGTTCTTC. The V gene is TRBV6-5, the J gene TRBJ2-1; TRBD2 is a possible D gene (6 bases). Germline assignment: CDR1 MNHEY and CDR2 SVGAGI. CDR3 size: 15 residues. The germline V and J ends were trimmed by 4 bases and 12 bases, with 22 bases remaining between them.

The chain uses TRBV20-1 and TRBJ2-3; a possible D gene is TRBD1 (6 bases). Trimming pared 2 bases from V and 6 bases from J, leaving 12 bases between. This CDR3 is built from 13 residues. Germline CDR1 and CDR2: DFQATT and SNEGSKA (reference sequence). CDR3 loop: CSARNPGVDTQYF. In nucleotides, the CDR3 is TGCAGTGCTAGAAACCCAGGGGTGGATACGCAGTATTTT.

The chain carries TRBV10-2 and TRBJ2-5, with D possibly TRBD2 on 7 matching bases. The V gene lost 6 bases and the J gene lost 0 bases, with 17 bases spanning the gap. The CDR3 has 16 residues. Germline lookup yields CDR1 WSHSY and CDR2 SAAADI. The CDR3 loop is CASSAGGGRDQETQYF. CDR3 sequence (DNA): TGCGCCAGCAGCGCCGGCGGGGGCCGTGACCAAGAGACCCAGTACTTC.

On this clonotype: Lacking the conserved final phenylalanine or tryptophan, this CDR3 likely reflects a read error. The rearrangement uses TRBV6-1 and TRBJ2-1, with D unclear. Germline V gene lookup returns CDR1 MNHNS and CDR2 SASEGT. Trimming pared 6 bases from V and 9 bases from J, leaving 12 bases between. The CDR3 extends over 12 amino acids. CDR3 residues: CASSSLRREQFC. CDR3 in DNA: TGTGCCAGCAGCTCCCTCAGGCGTGAGCAGTTCTGC.

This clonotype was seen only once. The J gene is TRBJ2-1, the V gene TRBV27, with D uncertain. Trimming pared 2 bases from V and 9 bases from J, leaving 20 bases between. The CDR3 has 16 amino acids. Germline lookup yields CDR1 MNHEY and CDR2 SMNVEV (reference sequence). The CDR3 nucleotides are TGTGCCAGCAGTTTAGTTAGTCTCGCAATGAGCAGTGAGCAGTTCTTC. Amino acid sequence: CASSLVSLAMSSEQFF.

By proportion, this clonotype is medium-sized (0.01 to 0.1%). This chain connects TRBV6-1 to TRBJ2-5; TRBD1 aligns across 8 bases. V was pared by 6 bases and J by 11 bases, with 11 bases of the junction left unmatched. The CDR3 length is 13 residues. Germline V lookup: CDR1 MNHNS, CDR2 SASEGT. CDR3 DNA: TGTGCCAGCAGCAGAGGACAGGGCCGGGAGCAGTACTTC. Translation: CASSRGQGREQYF.

CDR3 bases: TGCGCCAGCAGCCAAGCGCAGGGTATCGAGGCTTTCTTT. It specifies CASSQAQGIEAFF. The chain uses TRBV4-1 and TRBJ1-1; D possibly corresponds to TRBD1 (5 bases). CDR1 is MGHRA and CDR2 is YSYEKL in the germline V gene. Trimming stripped 1 base from V and 11 bases from J, with 14 bases between. This CDR3 is 13 amino acids long.

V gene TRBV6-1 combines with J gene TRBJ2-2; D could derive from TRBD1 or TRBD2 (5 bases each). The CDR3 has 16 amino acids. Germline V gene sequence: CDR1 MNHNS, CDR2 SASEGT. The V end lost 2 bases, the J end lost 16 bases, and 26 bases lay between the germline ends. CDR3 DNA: TGTGCCAGCAGTGAAAGAGGGGCAGCGAACACCGGGGCGCAGTTTTTT. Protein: CASSERGAANTGAQFF.

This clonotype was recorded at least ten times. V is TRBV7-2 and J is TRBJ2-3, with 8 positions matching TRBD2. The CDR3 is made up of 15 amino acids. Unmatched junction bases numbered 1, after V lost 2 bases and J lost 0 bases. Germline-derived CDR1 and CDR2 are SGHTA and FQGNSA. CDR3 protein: CASSLQRESTDTQYF. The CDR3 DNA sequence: TGTGCCAGCAGCTTACAGCGGGAGAGCACAGATACGCAGTATTTT.

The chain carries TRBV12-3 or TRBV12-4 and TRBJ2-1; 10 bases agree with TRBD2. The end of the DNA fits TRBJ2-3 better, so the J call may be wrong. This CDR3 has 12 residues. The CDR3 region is CASSPGTSAQYF. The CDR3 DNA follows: TGTGCCAGCAGTCCCGGGACTAGCGCGCAGTATTTT.

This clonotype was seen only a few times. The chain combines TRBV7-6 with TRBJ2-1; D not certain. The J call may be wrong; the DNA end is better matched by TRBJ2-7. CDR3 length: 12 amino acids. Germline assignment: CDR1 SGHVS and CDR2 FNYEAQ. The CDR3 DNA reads TGTGCCAGCAGCTTAGTAGGTTCCGAGCAGTACTTC. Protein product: CASSLVGSEQYF.

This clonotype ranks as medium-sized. CDR3 residues: CASSYTAGGSDTQYF. The CDR3 coding sequence is TGTGCCAGCAGTTATACGGCAGGGGGCTCAGATACGCAGTATTTT. The rearrangement uses TRBV6-5 and TRBJ2-3, with 8 bases identical to TRBD1. V shed 3 bases, J shed 4 bases, and the junction held 6 bases outside the gene matches. In germline, CDR1 is MNHEY, CDR2 SVGAGI. This CDR3 spans 15 amino acids.

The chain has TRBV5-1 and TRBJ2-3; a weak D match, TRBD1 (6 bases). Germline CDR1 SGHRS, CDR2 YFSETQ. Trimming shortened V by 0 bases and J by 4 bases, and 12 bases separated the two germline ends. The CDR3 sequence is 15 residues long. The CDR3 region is CASSLGGGASDTQYF. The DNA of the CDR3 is TGCGCCAGCAGCTTGGGAGGGGGAGCATCAGATACGCAGTATTTT.

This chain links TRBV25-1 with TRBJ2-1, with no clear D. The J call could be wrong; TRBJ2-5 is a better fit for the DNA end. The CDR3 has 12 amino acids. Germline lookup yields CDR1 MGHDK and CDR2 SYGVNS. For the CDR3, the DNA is TGTGCCAGCAGTGATCGGCGGGAGACCCAGTACTTC. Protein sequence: CASSDRRETQYF.

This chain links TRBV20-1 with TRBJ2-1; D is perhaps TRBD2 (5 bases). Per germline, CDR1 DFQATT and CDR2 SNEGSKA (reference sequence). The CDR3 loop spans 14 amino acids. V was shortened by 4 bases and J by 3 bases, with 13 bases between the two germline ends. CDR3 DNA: TGCAGTGCTAAAATGCTAGCTGTCTACAATGAGCAGTTCTTC. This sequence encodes CSAKMLAVYNEQFF.

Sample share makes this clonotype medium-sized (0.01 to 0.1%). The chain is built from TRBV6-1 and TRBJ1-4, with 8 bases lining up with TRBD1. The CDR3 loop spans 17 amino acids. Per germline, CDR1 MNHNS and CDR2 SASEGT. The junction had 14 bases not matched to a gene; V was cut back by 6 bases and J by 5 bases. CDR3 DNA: TGTGCCAGCAGCGCTAGAAACTTGGACAGGGCAAATGAAAAACTGTTTTTT. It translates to CASSARNLDRANEKLFF.

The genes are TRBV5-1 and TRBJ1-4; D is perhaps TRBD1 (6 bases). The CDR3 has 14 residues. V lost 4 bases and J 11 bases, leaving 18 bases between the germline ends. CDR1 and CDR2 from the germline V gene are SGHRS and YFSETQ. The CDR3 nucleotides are TGCGCCAGCAGCGTCGAGGGGGAGATGAGGAAACTGTTTTTT. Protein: CASSVEGEMRKLFF.

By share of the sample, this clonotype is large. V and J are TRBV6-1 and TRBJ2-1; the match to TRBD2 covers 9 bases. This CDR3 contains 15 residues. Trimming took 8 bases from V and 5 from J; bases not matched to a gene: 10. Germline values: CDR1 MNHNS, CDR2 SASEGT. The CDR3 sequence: CASRIGTSRHNEQFF. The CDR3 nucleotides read TGTGCCAGCCGGATCGGGACTAGCAGACACAATGAGCAGTTCTTC.

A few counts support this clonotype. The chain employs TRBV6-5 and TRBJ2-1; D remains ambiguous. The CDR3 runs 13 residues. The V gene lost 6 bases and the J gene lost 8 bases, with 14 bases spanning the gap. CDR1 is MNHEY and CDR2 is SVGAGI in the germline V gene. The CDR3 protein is CASRYPVTYEQFF. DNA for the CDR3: TGTGCCAGCAGGTACCCAGTTACCTATGAGCAGTTCTTC.

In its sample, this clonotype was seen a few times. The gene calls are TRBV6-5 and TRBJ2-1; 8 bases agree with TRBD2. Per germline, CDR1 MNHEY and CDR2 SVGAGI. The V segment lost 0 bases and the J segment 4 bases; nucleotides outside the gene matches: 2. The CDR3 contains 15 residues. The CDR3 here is CASSYSLAEYNEQFF. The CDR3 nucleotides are TGTGCCAGCAGTTACTCACTAGCGGAGTACAATGAGCAGTTCTTC.

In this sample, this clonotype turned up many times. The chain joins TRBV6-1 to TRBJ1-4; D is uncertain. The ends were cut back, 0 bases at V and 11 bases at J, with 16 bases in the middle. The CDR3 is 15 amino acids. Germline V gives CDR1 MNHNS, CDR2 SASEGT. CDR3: CASSEAFSRALKLFF. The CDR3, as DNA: TGTGCCAGCAGTGAAGCCTTCAGTAGGGCCCTCAAACTGTTTTTT.

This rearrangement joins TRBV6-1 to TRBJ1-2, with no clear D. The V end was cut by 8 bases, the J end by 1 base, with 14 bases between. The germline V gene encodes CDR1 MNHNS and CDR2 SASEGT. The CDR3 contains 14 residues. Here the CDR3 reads CASSSPRGNYGYTF. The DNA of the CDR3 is TGTGCCAGCTCCTCCCCGCGGGGTAACTATGGCTACACCTTC.

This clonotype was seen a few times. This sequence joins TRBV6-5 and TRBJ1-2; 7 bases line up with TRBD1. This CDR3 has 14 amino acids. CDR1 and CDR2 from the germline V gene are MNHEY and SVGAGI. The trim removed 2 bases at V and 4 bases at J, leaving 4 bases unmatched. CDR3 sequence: CASSYDRATYGYTF. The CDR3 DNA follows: TGTGCCAGCAGTTACGACAGGGCGACCTATGGCTACACCTTC.

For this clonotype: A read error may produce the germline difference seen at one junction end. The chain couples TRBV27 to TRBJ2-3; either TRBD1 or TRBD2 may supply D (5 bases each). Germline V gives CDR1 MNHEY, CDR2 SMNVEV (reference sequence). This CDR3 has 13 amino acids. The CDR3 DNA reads TGTGCCACGGGGCTGTGCGGCAAAGATACGCAGTATTTC. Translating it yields CATGLCGKDTQYF.

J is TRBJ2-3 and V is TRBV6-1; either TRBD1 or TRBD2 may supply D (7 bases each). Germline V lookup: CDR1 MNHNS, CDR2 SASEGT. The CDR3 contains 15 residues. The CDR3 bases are TGTGGCCGCGGTGAGGGGGCGGGAGCCAAAAACACGCAGTATTTT. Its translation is CGRGEGAGAKNTQYF.